A selection of T cell receptor beta chains follows, all from one sample in a study of T cell responses to AZD1222 COVID-19 vaccine. The repertoire was sequenced with immunoSEQ multiplex PCR; TCRdb's copy has only in-frame clones and lacks some. The top ten hold less than 2% of the sample, which has about 130,000 clones, more than 70% seen once. The specimen comprised peripheral blood, sampled on day 0 of AZD1222 vaccination. The origin of the receptors is an adult in good health. Both conserved end residues are part of each CDR3. D genes are given only for firm matches. Only some rows state a clone size, as once, few, many or a class for expanded clones.

abundance	v_gene	j_gene	d_gene	CDR3aa	CDR3nt
-	TRBV10-2	TRBJ1-6	-	CASSEEGGSGSPLHF	TGCGCCAGCAGTGAGGAAGGAGGGTCAGGTTCACCCCTCCACTTT
-	TRBV6-2/TRBV6-3	TRBJ1-4	-	CASSYPLEEKLFF	TGTGCCAGCAGTTACCCCCTAGAAGAAAAACTGTTTTTT
-	TRBV6-5	TRBJ1-5	TRBD1	CASSQEGDRDEPQHF	TGTGCCAGCAGCCAAGAGGGGGACAGGGATGAGCCCCAGCATTTT
-	TRBV2	TRBJ2-1	TRBD2	CASTREAAFF	TGTGCCAGCACCCGGGAGGCGGCGTTCTTC
-	TRBV6-2/TRBV6-3	TRBJ2-7	-	CASTPDGLLSYEQYF	TGTGCCAGCACCCCGGACGGACTTCTCTCCTACGAGCAGTACTTC
-	TRBV11-2	TRBJ2-2	-	CASSSLRRAGELFF	TGTGCCAGCAGCTCATTAAGACGGGCCGGGGAGCTGTTTTTT
-	TRBV15	TRBJ2-5	-	CATSSGPNGETQYF	TGTGCCACCAGCAGTGGACCTAATGGGGAGACCCAGTACTTC
-	TRBV5-4	TRBJ2-7	-	CASSLRYGEQYF	TGTGCCAGCAGCCTCCGATATGGCGAGCAGTACTTC
-	TRBV27	TRBJ2-1	TRBD1	CASSSRGRGLIRGNEQFF	TGTGCCAGCAGTTCACGGGGCAGGGGGCTTATCCGGGGCAATGAGCAGTTCTTC
-	TRBV9	TRBJ1-1	TRBD1	CASSVFRQGGTAEAFF	TGTGCCAGCAGCGTATTTCGACAGGGAGGAACGGCTGAAGCTTTCTTT
-	TRBV5-3	TRBJ1-1	-	CARSLKKGLEEAFF	TGTGCCAGAAGCTTGAAGAAGGGGCTGGAGGAAGCTTTCTTT
-	TRBV3-1/TRBV3-2	TRBJ2-1	TRBD1	CASSKGGGTGSYNEQFF	TGTGCCAGCTCGAAGGGTGGTGGGACAGGGTCCTACAATGAGCAGTTCTTC
-	TRBV13	TRBJ2-1	TRBD1	CASSRAGGRGNNEQFF	TGTGCCAGCAGCAGAGCAGGGGGTCGTGGGAACAATGAGCAGTTCTTC
once	TRBV19	TRBJ1-6	TRBD1	CASTIGQGHYSPLHF	TGTGCCAGTACCATAGGACAGGGGCATTATTCACCCCTCCACTTT
-	TRBV24-1	TRBJ2-4	TRBD2	CASSSGRSIQYF	TGTGCCAGTTCTAGCGGGAGATCCATTCAGTACTTC
-	TRBV6-5	TRBJ1-2	-	CASRTGGYGYTF	TGTGCCAGCAGAACAGGAGGCTATGGCTACACCTTC
-	TRBV9	TRBJ1-6	-	CASSVQGYNSPLHF	TGTGCCAGCAGCGTTCAGGGATATAATTCACCCCTCCACTTT
-	TRBV19	TRBJ1-1	-	CASIMNTEAFF	TGTGCCAGTATCATGAACACTGAAGCTTTCTTT
-	TRBV3-1/TRBV3-2	TRBJ2-1	TRBD2	CASSRGRGREGRYNEQFF	TGTGCCAGCAGCCGTGGACGGGGGCGGGAGGGCCGGTACAATGAGCAGTTCTTC
-	TRBV19	TRBJ1-5	-	CASNGPGPQHF	TGTGCCAGTAATGGGCCGGGGCCCCAGCATTTT
-	TRBV28	TRBJ2-7	-	CASSLYRWYEQYF	TGTGCCAGCAGTTTATACCGTTGGTACGAGCAGTACTTC
-	TRBV5-1	TRBJ2-7	-	CASSLSQGGNEQYF	TGCGCCAGCAGCTTGTCGCAGGGGGGGAACGAGCAGTACTTC
-	TRBV11-2	TRBJ2-7	TRBD1	CASSSWDRGSF	TGTGCCAGCAGCTCCTGGGACAGGGGCTCTTTC
few	TRBV19	TRBJ2-7	TRBD2	CASSIPGSGGRYEQYF	TGTGCCAGTAGTATTCCGGGTTCGGGGGGAAGGTACGAGCAGTACTTC
-	TRBV18	TRBJ1-5	-	CASSPAGGNQPQHF	TGTGCCAGCTCACCCGCAGGGGGCAATCAGCCCCAGCATTTT
-	TRBV7-2	TRBJ1-5	-	CASSFTVGGYQPQHF	TGTGCCAGCAGCTTTACAGTGGGTGGTTATCAGCCCCAGCATTTT
-	TRBV5-1	TRBJ2-3	-	CASSRRRTDTQYF	TGCGCCAGCAGCCGCCGGCGCACAGATACGCAGTATTTT
-	TRBV6-5	TRBJ2-5	TRBD1	CASRPGQSQETQYF	TGTGCCAGCAGACCGGGACAGAGCCAAGAGACCCAGTACTTC
-	TRBV10-1	TRBJ2-3	TRBD1	CASSEGTGSTDTQYF	TGCGCCAGCAGTGAGGGGACAGGGAGCACAGATACGCAGTATTTT
-	TRBV5-1	TRBJ2-3	-	CASTNTDTQYF	TGCGCCAGCACGAACACAGATACGCAGTATTTT
-	TRBV11-3	TRBJ2-7	TRBD2	CASSPPTSGPYEQYF	TGTGCCAGCAGCCCCCCGACTAGCGGTCCCTACGAGCAGTACTTC
-	TRBV9	TRBJ1-2	-	CASSVARGYGYTF	TGTGCCAGCAGCGTAGCCAGGGGCTATGGCTACACCTTC
-	TRBV28	TRBJ2-1	-	CASSYTDRLYNEQFF	TGTGCCAGCAGTTATACCGACAGGCTCTACAATGAGCAGTTCTTC
-	TRBV6-4	TRBJ2-1	-	CASSDSNTGVDEQFF	TGTGCCAGCAGTGACTCCAATACGGGGGTCGATGAGCAGTTCTTC
-	TRBV5-1	TRBJ2-7	-	CASSWDGYYEQYF	TGCGCCAGCAGCTGGGACGGATACTACGAGCAGTACTTC
-	TRBV30	TRBJ2-3	-	CAWNIVLAADTQYF	TGTGCCTGGAATATCGTACTGGCGGCGGATACGCAGTATTTT
once	TRBV27	TRBJ1-4	-	CASSSMARVDEKLFF	TGTGCCAGCAGCTCCATGGCCAGGGTGGATGAAAAACTGTTTTTT
-	TRBV7-6	TRBJ2-1	-	CASSSRVGAPSSYNEQFF	TGTGCCAGCAGCTCCCGCGTGGGGGCACCGAGCTCCTACAATGAGCAGTTCTTC
-	TRBV6-5	TRBJ2-7	-	CASINPGGASYEQYF	TGTGCCAGCATCAATCCCGGTGGAGCCTCCTACGAGCAGTACTTC
-	TRBV11-1	TRBJ1-2	-	CACVGRPGYGYTF	TGTGCCTGCGTCGGAAGGCCAGGCTATGGCTACACCTTC